This paragraph reports one TCR beta chain. The data belong to a study of cytomegalovirus exposure and HLA in healthy donors. Data came from immunoSEQ multiplex PCR; TCRdb stores just in-frame clones and leaves some out. The sample lists about 73,000 clones, over 90% occurring once. CDR1 and CDR2 (germline): SEHNR, FQNEAQ (reference sequence). The ends were cut back, 6 bases at V and 5 bases at J, with 13 bases in the middle. CDR3 length equals 13 residues. The rearrangement uses TRBV7-9 and TRBJ1-2; a possible D gene is TRBD1 (5 bases). The source is a woman between 18 and 29 years old in good health and CMV-seropositive. Sequenced material: PBMCs. The CDR3 reads CASRAQEGYGYTF. CDR3 sequence (DNA): TGTGCCAGCAGGGCACAGGAAGGATATGGCTACACCTTC. Variable domain in full (rest from reference TRBV7-9 and TRBJ1-2): DTGVSQNPRHKITKRGQNVTFRCDPISEHNRLYWYRQTLGQGPEFLTYFQNEAQLEKSRLLSDRFSAERPKGSFSTLEIQRTEQGDSAMYLCASRAQEGYGYTFGSGTRLTVV.